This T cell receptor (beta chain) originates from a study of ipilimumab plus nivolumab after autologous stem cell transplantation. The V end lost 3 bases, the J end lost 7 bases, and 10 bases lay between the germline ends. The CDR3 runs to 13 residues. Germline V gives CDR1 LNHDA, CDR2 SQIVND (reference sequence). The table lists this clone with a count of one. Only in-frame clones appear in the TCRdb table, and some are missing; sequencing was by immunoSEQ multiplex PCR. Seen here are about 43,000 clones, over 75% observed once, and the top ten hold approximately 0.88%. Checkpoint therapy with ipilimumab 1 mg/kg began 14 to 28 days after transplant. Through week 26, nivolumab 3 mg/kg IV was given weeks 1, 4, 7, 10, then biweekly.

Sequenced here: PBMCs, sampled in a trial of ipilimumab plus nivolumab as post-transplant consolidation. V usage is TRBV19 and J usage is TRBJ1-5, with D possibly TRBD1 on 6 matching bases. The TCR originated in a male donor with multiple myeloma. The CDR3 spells CASSITGSQPQHF. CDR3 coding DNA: TGTGCCAGTAGTATCACAGGGAGCCAGCCCCAGCATTTT.